These 4 T cell receptor beta chains came from one sample sequenced in a study of cytomegalovirus exposure and HLA in healthy donors (dated by TCRdb to about 2017). To prepare the library, the immunoSEQ multiplex PCR assay was applied. A mixture of 60 forward primers for TCR Vbeta segments and 13 reverse primers for TCR Jbeta segments was used in the multiplex PCR. TCRdb obtained this table from immuneACCESS and retained in-frame rearrangements with V and J assigned. These tables miss some clones; where compared with another copy, unresolved V genes account for less than half of the shortfall, and the remainder is unexplained. The sample table holds around 250,000 clones, of which around 81% were seen once. Jointly, the top ten make up under 8% of the sample. The sequenced sample consisted of PBMCs. The receptors shown here come from a woman in her sixties or seventies in good health and CMV-seropositive.

Concerning this clone: Other DNA sequences within the sample encode an identical CDR3. This chain links TRBV30 with TRBJ1-2, with D tentatively TRBD1 (6 bases). The CDR3 spans 13 residues. CDR1 and CDR2 from the germline V gene are GTSNPN and SVGIG (reference sequence). V lost 4 bases and J lost 4, with 13 bases in between. This CDR3 reads CAWNRVSGYGYTF. CDR3 DNA: TGTGCCTGGAACAGGGTTTCTGGCTATGGCTACACCTTC.

This chain joins TRBV6-4 and TRBJ1-1; tentative D call: TRBD1 (5 bases). The CDR3 has 15 residues. CDR1 and CDR2 from the germline V gene are MRHNA and SNTAGT. V dropped 6 bases and J dropped 2 bases, with 16 bases sitting between them. For the CDR3, the DNA is TGTGCCAGCAGATTGCGGGGCGGGGGAAACACTGAAGCTTTCTTT. It is translated as CASRLRGGGNTEAFF.

The V gene is TRBV27, the J gene TRBJ2-3; TRBD2 matches at 7 bases. Germline assignment: CDR1 MNHEY and CDR2 SMNVEV (reference sequence). CDR3 length equals 16 residues. J lost 2 bases, V lost 5 bases, and 10 bases had no gene match. The CDR3 region is CASSPLGRGYTDTQYF. The CDR3 bases are TGTGCCAGCAGTCCCCTAGGGCGGGGGTACACAGATACGCAGTATTTT.

J is TRBJ2-1 and V is TRBV5-8, with TRBD2 matching over 10 bases. CDR3 size: 17 residues. Trimming removed 3 bases from V and 2 bases from J; junction bases left unmatched: 8. Germline loops: CDR1 SGHTS, CDR2 YDEGEE. CDR3 sequence: CASSSTLTSGPYNEQFF. The CDR3 DNA is TGTGCCAGCAGCTCCACTTTGACTAGCGGGCCCTACAATGAGCAGTTCTTC.